Below, one T cell receptor (beta chain) is given with its context. It has no known antigen specificity. No clone much larger than this one lies a single base away; base qualities are absent. Trimming costs V 3 bases and J 7 bases, and their ends lie 14 bases apart. The CDR3, from cysteine to phenylalanine, totals 13 residues. Only the CDR3 DNA is retained, 39 bases long and in frame from the first base. CDR1 and CDR2 were assigned from the germline V gene as SGDLS and YYNGEE. This sample is part of a study of blood T cells in healthy people across ages (dated by TCRdb to between 2014 and 2016). Background for the entire study: In model experiments, roughly one uniquely barcoded TCR beta cDNA molecule per two T cells was captured by template switching. Using deep sequencing normalized with unique cDNA molecular identifiers, the study measured how TCR beta repertoire diversity changes with age. The donors were split into four age groups: young (average around 15 years), middle-aged (about 40), aged (more than 60) and long-lived (more than 80). For two donors (one aged 18 to 29 and one aged 80 or older), the study analyzed two additional independent replicas of 1 million unique cDNA reads from the same blood draw. Results and caveats for the whole study, not just this receptor: The long-lived group showed more naive CD4+ T cells, fewer expanded clones and increased TCR diversity than the aged group, suggesting age selection. As age increased, observed TCR beta diversity per million T cells dropped in a roughly linear way, and a significant reduction was already evident by age 40. Because the CMV infection status of the donors was unknown, age-related changes in expanded clonotypes may potentially have been confounded. Observed TCR beta diversity correlated strongly with the percentage of naive T cells measured by flow cytometry. Bulk unsorted PBMC profiling prevented conclusive comparison of naive and antigen-experienced compartments. Estimates of total diversity from one million sequenced T cells were regarded as lower bounds and underestimates.

Library prep was done by 5' RACE. The sample was run on an Illumina HiSeq 2500. A second PCR of about 6 to 11 cycles was performed with a sample-barcoded 5' primer and a J-beta primer mix. A template-switch 5' adaptor carrying 12 random nucleotides introduced a unique molecular identifier onto each TCR beta cDNA molecule. Each sample yielded at least 2.5 million CDR3-containing paired-end reads. First-strand cDNA synthesis was performed from all RNA using the Mint cDNA synthesis kit, with priming by a TRBC-specific oligonucleotide. Following uracil-DNA glycosylase treatment, all cDNA underwent a first 18-cycle PCR with the universal primers M1SS and BC2_uni_R. As for the authors' bioinformatics: For normalization, 1 million high-quality reads, each with a distinct molecular identifier, were randomly selected from each sample. Instead of being binned into consensus sequences, reads with shared molecular identifiers were discarded. MiTCR, run with a Q25 quality threshold and the strictest error-elimination algorithm, handled CDR3 identification, clonotype clustering and error correction. A nonparametric unseen species model with Euler transformation was used to estimate a lower bound on total TCR beta diversity. The public reads were reanalyzed by TCRdb: fastp trimming at Q25, MiXCR alignment, in-frame beta chains only. Merged by CDR3 protein, the rows form single entries marked with the most common genes and DNA. It is TCRdb's table, rather than the study itself, that gives the V and J calls and clone size. This sample comprises about 720,000 distinct CDR3 sequences, around 25% of them detected only once. Around 3.6% of the sample goes to the ten largest clones.

Donors were 30 to 45 systemically healthy Caucasian individuals from Russia aged roughly 6 to 95 years. Roughly 11 milliliters of peripheral blood were drawn from each donor into EDTA-treated Vacutainer tubes. PBMCs were isolated by Ficoll-Paque density-gradient centrifugation, with at least 6.5 million obtained per sample. Total RNA, at least 5 micrograms per sample, was extracted from PBMCs with Trizol reagent. The percentages of naive CD45RAhigh/CD27high T cells were determined by flow cytometry on a PBMC aliquot from every donor. A further study also used this sample, focusing on T cells of mothers and their children. The second study's paper adds: Nine systemically healthy Caucasian individuals served as donors, namely three mothers together with their six children. cDNA synthesis used all of the extracted RNA, with approximately 1.4 ug of RNA in each 15 ul reaction. In the second PCR, the M1S primer introduced both the sample barcodes and 2-4 random nucleotides. Each mother yielded over 9.5 million TCR beta CDR3 reads and each child 3 million to 3.5 million reads. Thymic selection similarly shapes TCR recombination output in related and unrelated pairs, with minor effect from inherited differences. Normalized repertoire overlap was always slightly but never significantly higher in related than unrelated mother-child pairs. No persistent microchimeric T cell clones were found, with a detection sensitivity of around 100 clones per million clonotypes. In the study, deep NGS was used to compare the TCR beta repertoires of mothers and children, and features distinguishing related mother-child pairs from unrelated individuals were sought. The mean age was roughly 40 +/- 4 years for the mothers and approximately 11 +/- 4 years for the children. Libraries were sequenced on Illumina HiSeq 2000 with 100+100 nt paired-end reads after adapter ligation with NEBNext reagents. To prevent cross-contamination, the mother and child libraries were prepared a month apart and were sequenced in separate runs. For each donor, somewhere between roughly 450,000 and 2,000,000 distinct TCR beta clonotypes were identified. Naive TCR beta clonotypes were estimated from low-frequency clonotypes matched to each donor's FACS-determined naive share, without sorting.

In this chain, TRBV9 is recombined with TRBJ2-7; the D gene is perhaps TRBD2, from 6 matching bases. Sequenced: blood. This clonotype was sampled from a boy aged 10-17 years in good health. The CDR3 protein: CASSALQRGEQYF. The nucleotide sequence is TGTGCCAGCAGCGCCCTTCAACGGGGGGAGCAGTACTTC.